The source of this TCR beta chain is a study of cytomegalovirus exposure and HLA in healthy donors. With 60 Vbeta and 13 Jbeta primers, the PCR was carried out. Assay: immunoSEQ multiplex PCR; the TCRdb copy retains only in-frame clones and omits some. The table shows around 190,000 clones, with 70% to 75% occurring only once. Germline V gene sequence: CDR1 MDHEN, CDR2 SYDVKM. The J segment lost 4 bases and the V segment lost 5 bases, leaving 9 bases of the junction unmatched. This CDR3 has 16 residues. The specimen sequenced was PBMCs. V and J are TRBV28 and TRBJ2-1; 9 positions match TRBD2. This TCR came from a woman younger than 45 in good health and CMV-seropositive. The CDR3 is CASSPHSGLAYNEQFF. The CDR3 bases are TGTGCCAGCAGTCCCCACTCGGGACTAGCATACAATGAGCAGTTCTTC.